The 8 T cell receptor beta chains below were found in one sample sequenced in a study of cytomegalovirus exposure and HLA in healthy donors. The data were produced by immunoSEQ multiplex PCR, yet TCRdb's version contains in-frame clones alone and is incomplete. The sample consists of 90,000 to 140,000 clones, about 86% of them appearing once. Source material: PBMCs. All receptors derive from a woman younger than 35 in good health and CMV-seropositive.

This chain connects TRBV5-4 to TRBJ2-3; TRBD2 aligns across 7 bases. Germline CDR1 and CDR2: SGHNT and YYREEE (reference sequence). After removal of 0 bases from V and 3 bases from J, the junction contained 1 base not matched to a gene. The CDR3 contains 14 residues. CDR3 nucleotides: TGTGCCAGCAGCTTGGGGGGAGGGACAGATACGCAGTATTTT. The encoded protein is CASSLGGGTDTQYF.

This clone was found a few times. This chain connects TRBV27 to TRBJ2-3, with D uncertain. CDR1 and CDR2 from the germline V gene are MNHEY and SMNVEV (reference sequence). The CDR3 totals 13 residues. With 2 bases removed from V and 1 base from J, the gap between germline ends came to 4 bases. CDR3 in amino acids: CASSLTGTDTQYF. As DNA, the CDR3 is TGTGCCAGCAGTTTAACTGGCACAGATACGCAGTATTTT.

The gene calls are TRBV6-6 and TRBJ1-5, with D unresolved. The ends were cut back, 5 bases at V and 4 bases at J, with 6 bases in the middle. This CDR3 contains 12 residues. Looked up from germline, CDR1 is MNHNY and CDR2 is SVGAGI (reference sequence). The CDR3 nucleotides are TGTGCCAGCAGTCCCAATAATCAGCCCCAGCATTTT. Translation: CASSPNNQPQHF.

The J gene is TRBJ2-2, the V gene TRBV5-1, with 7 bases aligning to TRBD2. J lost 2 bases, V lost 7 bases, and 5 bases had no gene match. The germline CDR1 and CDR2 sequences are SGHRS and YFSETQ. The CDR3 totals 14 residues. The CDR3 nucleotides are TGCGCCAGCGGGACTACCATTAACACCGGGGAGCTGTTTTTT. Its protein is CASGTTINTGELFF.

The chain uses TRBV28 and TRBJ1-1, with unresolved D. This CDR3 contains 15 residues. Germline CDR1 MDHEN, CDR2 SYDVKM. V lost 5 bases to trimming and J lost 3 bases, with 16 bases between them. Here the CDR3 reads CASSPLHRRDTEAFF. The CDR3 DNA follows: TGTGCCAGCAGTCCCTTACACCGGAGGGACACTGAAGCTTTCTTT.

The chain combines TRBV6-1 with TRBJ1-1; a possible D gene is TRBD1 (5 bases). The CDR3 has 13 residues. V lost 7 bases, J lost 2 bases, and 11 bases lay in between. Germline loops: CDR1 MNHNS, CDR2 SASEGT. The CDR3 DNA follows: TGTGCCAGCAATGGGGGGGGAAACACTGAAGCTTTCTTT. This sequence encodes CASNGGGNTEAFF.

The chain carries TRBV27 and TRBJ1-1; tentative D call: TRBD1 (6 bases). The germline CDR1 and CDR2 sequences are MNHEY and SMNVEV (reference sequence). V lost 2 bases to trimming and J lost 6 bases, with 10 bases between them. The CDR3 has 13 amino acids. In DNA form, the CDR3 reads TGTGCCAGCAGTTTAAGGGGGATACCTGAAGCTTTCTTT. It is translated as CASSLRGIPEAFF.

This sequence joins TRBV6-5 and TRBJ1-6, with 11 bases aligning to TRBD1. The length of the CDR3 is 13 residues. From germline, CDR1 is MNHEY and CDR2 SVGAGI. J lost 10 bases, V lost 6 bases, and 2 bases had no gene match. The CDR3 DNA reads TGTGCCAGCAGGGGACAGGGGGAATCACCCCTCCACTTT. Translation: CASRGQGESPLHF.